A single count supports the clone carrying this T cell receptor beta chain. Its antigen is unidentified. This record belongs to a study of T cell responses to AZD1222 COVID-19 vaccine. Generated by immunoSEQ multiplex PCR, the TCRdb table keeps only in-frame clones and is missing some. There are 54,000 or so clones in the sample; approximately 80% occur only once, and 4% to 5% lies in the top ten. Study-wide results and limits: Repertoire sampling happened only post peak T cell response.

The receptor's source is an adult who received the AZD1222 COVID-19 vaccine. This sample comprised peripheral blood, obtained 28 days after the second AZD1222 dose.

CDR3 DNA sequence: TGTGCCAGCTCGCTAAGCGCGGCTAGCGGGATCGCTAGCTCCTACGAGCAGTACTTC. Its protein is CASSLSAASGIASSYEQYF. This chain links TRBV27 with TRBJ2-7; TRBD2 matches 9 bases. The CDR3 is 19 residues long. Germline V lookup: CDR1 MNHEY, CDR2 SMNVEV (reference sequence). With 8 bases clipped from V and 0 bases from J, the junction kept 20 bases outside the gene matches.